What follows are 28 T cell receptor beta chains derived from one specimen sequenced in a study of CD8+CD57+ T cells in acquired aplastic anemia. Genomic DNA was employed as the template in profiling TCR beta VDJ and CDR3. Each CDR3 protein is one row after TCRdb ran MiXCR on the reads. The table lists under 250,000 distinct CDR3 sequences, about a third of them singletons, with roughly 1.1% in the top ten. The sequenced sample consisted of sorted CD4+, CD8+, or CD8+CD57+ T cells (not recorded which) from PBMCs. The receptors originated from a human donor in good health, serving as a control.

Details on this clonotype: Relative to the germline gene, one junction end is altered; a read error may explain this. This CDR3 reads CASSELAGRSF. In nucleotides, the CDR3 is TGTGCCAGCAGTGAACTCGCCGGGAGAAGCTTT. This chain joins TRBV10-3 and TRBJ1-1, with D unclear. This CDR3 contains 11 residues. Germline CDR1 is ENHRY and CDR2 is SYGVKD.

This clonotype has at least ten counts. The chain recombines TRBV2 with TRBJ1-1; D gene uncertain. V was pared by 6 bases and J by 3 bases, with 14 bases between. This CDR3 is 14 amino acids long. The germline V gene has CDR1 SNHLY and CDR2 FYNNEI. The CDR3 loop is CASSTLGRDTEAFF. The CDR3 DNA reads TGTGCCAGCAGCACCCTCGGCAGAGACACTGAAGCTTTCTTT.

This clonotype showed up many times. The V and J genes are TRBV12-3 or TRBV12-4 and TRBJ2-5, with D tentatively TRBD1 (6 bases). The CDR3 spans 14 residues. V lost 5 bases to trimming and J lost 5 bases, with 15 bases between them. The CDR3 here is CASSDRGFGETQYF. CDR3 sequence (DNA): TGTGCCAGCAGTGATAGGGGGTTTGGGGAGACCCAGTACTTC.

DNA for the CDR3: TGTGCCATCAGCCAGCAGCGGGGGGTAAATGAGCAGTTCTTC. Translation: CAISQQRGVNEQFF. J is TRBJ2-1 and V is TRBV12-3 or TRBV12-4; TRBD2 aligns across 9 bases. Trimming took 10 bases from V and 7 from J; bases not matched to a gene: 11. This CDR3 has 14 amino acids.

A remark on this clonotype: Without the conserved terminal phenylalanine or tryptophan, this CDR3 likely stems from a read error. The rearrangement joins TRBV15 to TRBJ2-7; 8 nucleotides match TRBD1. V lost 3 bases to trimming and J lost 7 bases; unmatched junction nucleotides: 2. The CDR3 is 12 residues long. In germline, CDR1 is LNHNV, CDR2 YYDKDF (reference sequence). Here the CDR3 DNA reads TGTGCCACCAGCAGCGGACAGGGTGAGCAGTACTCC. This sequence encodes CATSSGQGEQYS.

The table lists this clonotype with a few counts. This chain uses TRBV3-1 with TRBJ1-1, with D tentatively TRBD1 (5 bases). The CDR3 runs 13 residues. Germline CDR1 reads LGHDT; CDR2 reads YNNKEL (reference sequence). V dropped 4 bases and J dropped 6 bases, with 12 bases sitting between them. The CDR3 DNA reads TGTGCCAGCAGCCTCTACCGGGACGCTGAAGCTTTCTTT. Amino acids: CASSLYRDAEAFF.

With respect to this clonotype: A much larger clone lies a single base off, so this may be a read error. The V call is TRBV10-3, the J call TRBJ1-2, with unresolved D. This CDR3 has 14 amino acids. The V gene's germline CDR1 is ENHRY and CDR2 SYGVKD. V was clipped by 5 bases and J by 5 bases, with 15 bases between them. The CDR3 sequence: CAISPGPTDYGYTF. CDR3 nucleotide sequence: TGTGCCATCAGTCCCGGTCCGACCGATTATGGCTACACCTTC.

The CDR3 region has the DNA TGTGCCAGCAGTTATTCCGGGGTCCGTCGCAATGAGCAGTTCTTC. Protein: CASSYSGVRRNEQFF. V and J are TRBV6-2 or TRBV6-3 and TRBJ2-1; D may be TRBD2 (5 bases). This CDR3 spans 15 amino acids. Trimming removed 3 bases at V and 6 bases at J, with 15 bases between. CDR1 and CDR2 from the germline V gene are MNHEY and SVGEGT.

This chain joins TRBV20-1 and TRBJ2-1, with TRBD2 matching over 9 bases. Germline assignment: CDR1 DFQATT and CDR2 SNEGSKA (reference sequence). V dropped 6 bases and J dropped 3; count of bases not matched to a gene: 12. The CDR3 consists of 16 residues. CDR3 sequence reads: CSARRTAGGDYNEQFF. CDR3 DNA sequence: TGCAGTGCCAGAAGGACGGCGGGGGGGGACTACAATGAGCAGTTCTTC.

V usage is TRBV11-1 and J usage is TRBJ1-6; D possibly corresponds to TRBD1 (5 bases). CDR3 length: 17 residues. V was pared by 8 bases and J by 0 bases, with 17 bases between. Per the germline V gene, CDR1 is SGHAT and CDR2 is FQDESV (reference sequence). This CDR3 reads CASSPNRLSSYNSPLHF. DNA for the CDR3: TGTGCCAGCTCACCCAACAGGCTTAGCTCCTATAATTCACCCCTCCACTTT.

Turning to this clonotype: Mismatch with germline at one junction end may stem from a read error. The CDR3 here is CASSVRAWTEADTQYF. In DNA, the CDR3 is TGTGCCAGCAGTGTTCGCGCCTGGACGGAAGCAGATACGCAGTATTTT. The chain carries TRBV10-3 and TRBJ2-3; D is unresolved. The CDR3 length is 16 residues. Germline CDR1 is ENHRY and CDR2 is SYGVKD.

This chain links TRBV7-8 with TRBJ1-1; 7 nucleotides agree with TRBD1. Germline loops: CDR1 SGHVS, CDR2 FQNEAQ. V trimming: 8 bases; J trimming: 0 bases; junction bases outside the gene matches: 9. This CDR3 contains 15 residues. The CDR3 region is CASSRNRGMNTEAFF. The CDR3 DNA follows: TGTGCCAGCTCACGAAACAGGGGAATGAACACTGAAGCTTTCTTT.

This clonotype was seen repeatedly, ten times or more. This chain uses TRBV20-1 with TRBJ2-1; 8 bases are shared with TRBD2. This CDR3 is 15 amino acids long. The J segment lost 4 bases and the V segment lost 3 bases, leaving 8 bases of the junction unmatched. Germline CDR1 reads DFQATT; CDR2 reads SNEGSKA (reference sequence). DNA for the CDR3: TGCAGTGCTAGCGGAGCGGGAGCCGCGTACAATGAGCAGTTCTTC. Residues: CSASGAGAAYNEQFF.

This clonotype has a handful of counts. The chain carries TRBV5-6 and TRBJ2-6; D not resolved. Germline V CDR1 and CDR2: SGHDT, YYEEEE. Trimming cost V 0 bases and J 4 bases, with 14 bases left between them. The CDR3 spans 17 residues. The CDR3 DNA is TGTGCCAGCAGCTTGGTCCGCTCCGGGTACGGGGCCAACGTCCTGACTTTC. This translates into CASSLVRSGYGANVLTF.

The CDR3 protein is CASSPMGGSRGQPQHF. DNA for the CDR3: TGTGCCAGCAGTCCTATGGGGGGTTCTCGTGGTCAGCCCCAGCATTTT. The V gene is TRBV27, the J gene TRBJ1-5; D possibly corresponds to TRBD1 (5 bases). In germline, CDR1 is MNHEY, CDR2 SMNVEV (reference sequence). The CDR3 totals 16 residues. V dropped 5 bases and J dropped 6 bases, with 20 bases sitting between them.

In this sample, this clonotype turned up many times. The J gene is TRBJ2-1, the V gene TRBV20-1; weak D call: TRBD2 (6 bases). CDR1 is DFQATT and CDR2 is SNEGSKA in the germline V gene (reference sequence). V was cut by 8 bases and J by 6 bases, with 20 bases left in between. The CDR3 covers 14 residues. CDR3 amino acids: CSLLGRGSSNEQFF. The CDR3 coding sequence is TGCAGTCTCCTCGGACGGGGGAGTTCCAATGAGCAGTTCTTC.

The chain links TRBV6-5 to TRBJ2-7; the D gene is possibly TRBD1 (6 bases). The CDR3 is made up of 14 amino acids. The germline V gene has CDR1 MNHEY and CDR2 SVGAGI. Trimming shortened V by 2 bases and J by 2 bases, and 10 bases separated the two germline ends. This chain's CDR3 is CASSYLRDTYEQYF. DNA for the CDR3: TGTGCCAGCAGTTACCTCCGGGACACCTACGAGCAGTACTTC.

V gene TRBV15 combines with J gene TRBJ1-1; D uncertain. Trimming removed 1 base at V and 4 bases at J, with 10 bases between. The CDR3 is 14 residues long. Per the germline V gene, CDR1 is LNHNV and CDR2 is YYDKDF (reference sequence). The CDR3, as DNA: TGTGCCACCAGCAGAGCGGATGTTGGCACTGAAGCTTTCTTT. Amino acid sequence: CATSRADVGTEAFF.

The chain couples TRBV6-5 to TRBJ2-2; D uncertain. The CDR3 has 13 residues. V lost 4 bases, J lost 5 bases, and 8 bases lay in between. The V gene's germline CDR1 is MNHEY and CDR2 SVGAGI. CDR3 sequence reads: CASSFFPTGELFF. CDR3 coding DNA: TGTGCCAGCAGTTTTTTCCCGACCGGGGAGCTGTTTTTT.

The V call is TRBV29-1, the J call TRBJ2-5, with 8 bases matching TRBD1. V was pared by 6 bases and J by 5 bases, with 8 bases of the junction left unmatched. CDR1 is SQVTM, CDR2 ANQGSEA, per germline. The CDR3 length is 13 residues. As DNA, the CDR3 is TGCAGCGTGGACAGGGACGGTAGGGAGACCCAGTACTTC. Its protein product is CSVDRDGRETQYF. The full variable domain, with the rest looked up from reference TRBV29-1 and TRBJ2-5, is SAVISQKPSRDICQRGTSLTIQCQVDSQVTMMFWYRQQPGQSLTLIATANQGSEATYESGFVIDKFPISRPNLTFSTLTVSNMSPEDSSIYLCSVDRDGRETQYFGPGTRLLVL.

The genes are TRBV6-2 or TRBV6-3 and TRBJ2-1; 7 positions match TRBD2. With V trimmed by 3 bases and J by 4 bases, 9 bases remained unmatched. This CDR3 region has 16 residues. From germline, CDR1 is MNHEY and CDR2 SVGEGT. This CDR3 is CASSYGRTRTYNEQFF. CDR3 in DNA: TGTGCCAGCAGTTATGGCAGGACTAGGACTTACAATGAGCAGTTCTTC.

The chain links TRBV29-1 to TRBJ1-2; no firm D call. The V end lost 4 bases, the J end lost 0 bases, and 9 bases lay between the germline ends. The CDR3 consists of 13 residues. CDR1 and CDR2 from the germline V gene are SQVTM and ANQGSEA. The CDR3, as DNA: TGCAGCGTTGGAGAAAGACCTAACTATGGCTACACCTTC. Translated, it gives CSVGERPNYGYTF.

Notes on this clonotype: A much larger clone lies a single base off, so this may be a read error. The chain employs TRBV2 and TRBJ1-2; D call uncertain. In germline, CDR1 is SNHLY, CDR2 FYNNEI. This CDR3 comprises 17 residues. In DNA form, the CDR3 reads TGTGCCGGCAGTGAAGCTCCCGCAACCCCAATCTACTATGGCTACACCTTC. Its protein product is CAGSEAPATPIYYGYTF. The full variable domain, completed using reference TRBV2 and TRBJ1-2, is EPEVTQTPSHQVTQMGQEVILRCVPISNHLYFYWYRQILGQKVEFLVSFYNNEISEKSEIFDDQFSVERPDGSNFTLKIRSTKLEDSAMYFCAGSEAPATPIYYGYTFGSGTRLTVV.

This clonotype was detected many times. V gene TRBV20-1 combines with J gene TRBJ1-2; tentative D call: TRBD1 (6 bases). The length of the CDR3 is 13 residues. Trimming shortened V by 6 bases and J by 8 bases, and 19 bases separated the two germline ends. From germline, CDR1 is DFQATT and CDR2 SNEGSKA (reference sequence). CDR3 nucleotide sequence: TGCAGTGCAACGGGGGGGGCAGGTCAGGGCTACACCTTC. Translating it yields CSATGGAGQGYTF.

This clonotype appeared many times. The chain joins TRBV11-1 to TRBJ1-3; no clear D. This CDR3 is 15 amino acids long. Trimming removed 0 bases at V and 4 bases at J, with 10 bases between. CDR1 is SGHAT and CDR2 is FQDESV in the germline V gene (reference sequence). In DNA form, the CDR3 reads TGTGCCAGCAGCTTAGCAGAGGCCGGAGGAAACACCATATATTTT. Protein: CASSLAEAGGNTIYF.

There are a few counts of this clonotype. The rearrangement uses TRBV15 and TRBJ2-7; perhaps TRBD2 as D (6 bases). Germline-derived CDR1 and CDR2 are LNHNV and YYDKDF (reference sequence). The ends were cut back, 0 bases at V and 7 bases at J, with 10 bases in the middle. The CDR3 length is 13 residues. CDR3 residues: CATSRDIAGEQYV. CDR3 bases: TGTGCCACCAGCAGAGATATTGCGGGAGAGCAGTACGTC.

This clonotype has ten or more counts. V usage is TRBV19 and J usage is TRBJ1-6; TRBD1 agrees at 9 bases. Germline CDR1 is LNHDA and CDR2 is SQIVND (reference sequence). This CDR3 is built from 15 residues. The junction had 7 bases not matched to a gene; V was cut back by 7 bases and J by 6 bases. CDR3 region: CASKDRGMSNSPLHF. The CDR3 DNA reads as TGTGCCAGTAAAGACAGGGGGATGAGTAATTCACCCCTCCACTTT.

The chain combines TRBV6-1 with TRBJ2-1; D might be TRBD2 (6 bases). Germline V gene data show CDR1 as MNHNS and CDR2 as SASEGT. CDR3 size: 18 residues. Trimming stripped 0 bases from V and 0 bases from J, with 15 bases between. The CDR3 region is CASSEAWFGRSSYNEQFF. The CDR3 DNA reads TGTGCCAGCAGTGAAGCCTGGTTCGGGAGATCCTCCTACAATGAGCAGTTCTTC.